Included here is one T cell receptor (beta chain) sequence, with context. The data were obtained in a study of blood T cell repertoires in COVID-19. Original methodology: From reference gene primer amplification, estimates of nucleated cell counts were derived. Profiled with immunoSEQ multiplex PCR; TCRdb holds only in-frame clones, not every one. The V and J calls and clone size come from that table; D and trimming were worked out from the DNA. The sample lists roughly 190,000 clones; about nine tenths were seen once. Residents of about two dozen US areas, aged about 18 to 95 years, made up the participants. In assigning cohorts, the study relied on participant-reported clinical history. The J segment lost 1 base and the V segment lost 1 base, leaving 8 bases of the junction unmatched. There are 18 residues in the CDR3. The germline gives CDR1 SGHRS, CDR2 YFSETQ.

The specimen was PBMCs or T cells enriched from blood (not recorded which). The rearrangement links TRBV5-1 to TRBJ2-5; 12 positions match TRBD1. This clonotype originated in a young woman who had recovered from COVID-19. This CDR3 is CASSLLGQGARGQETQYF. The CDR3 DNA is TGCGCCAGCAGCTTGTTGGGACAGGGGGCGCGGGGCCAAGAGACCCAGTACTTC.